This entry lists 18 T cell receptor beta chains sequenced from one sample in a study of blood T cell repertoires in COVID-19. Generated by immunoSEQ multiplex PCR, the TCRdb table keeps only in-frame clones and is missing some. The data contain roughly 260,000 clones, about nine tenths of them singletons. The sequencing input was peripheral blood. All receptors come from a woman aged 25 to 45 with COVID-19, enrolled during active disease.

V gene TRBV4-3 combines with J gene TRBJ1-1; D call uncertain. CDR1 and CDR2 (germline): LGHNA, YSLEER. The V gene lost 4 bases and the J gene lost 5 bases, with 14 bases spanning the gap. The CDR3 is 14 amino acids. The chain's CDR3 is CASSREHEGTEAFF. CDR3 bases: TGCGCCAGCAGCCGGGAACATGAGGGTACTGAAGCTTTCTTT.

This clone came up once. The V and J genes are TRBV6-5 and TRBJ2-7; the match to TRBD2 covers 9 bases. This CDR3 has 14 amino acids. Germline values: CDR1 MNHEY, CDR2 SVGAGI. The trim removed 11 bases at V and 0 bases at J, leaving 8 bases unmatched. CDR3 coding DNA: TGTGCCGGAAAGACTAGCGGACTCTCCTACGAGCAGTACTTC. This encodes CAGKTSGLSYEQYF.

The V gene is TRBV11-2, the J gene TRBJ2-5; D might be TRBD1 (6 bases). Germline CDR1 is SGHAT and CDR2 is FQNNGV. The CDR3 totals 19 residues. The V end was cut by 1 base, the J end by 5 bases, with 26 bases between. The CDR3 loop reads CASSLGAGQRRGPVETQYF. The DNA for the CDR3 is TGTGCCAGCAGCTTAGGCGCCGGACAGCGAAGAGGACCGGTGGAGACCCAGTACTTC.

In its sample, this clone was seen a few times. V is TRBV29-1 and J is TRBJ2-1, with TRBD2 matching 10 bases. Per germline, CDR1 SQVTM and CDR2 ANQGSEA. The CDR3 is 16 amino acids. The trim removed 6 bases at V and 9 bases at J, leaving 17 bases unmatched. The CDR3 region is CSVSPLVGLASSEQFF. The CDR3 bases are TGCAGCGTCTCCCCATTGGTGGGACTAGCGTCTTCTGAGCAGTTCTTC.

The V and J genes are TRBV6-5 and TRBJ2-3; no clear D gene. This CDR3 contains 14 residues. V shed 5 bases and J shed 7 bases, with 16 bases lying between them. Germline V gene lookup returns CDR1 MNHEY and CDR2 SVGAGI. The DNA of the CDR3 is TGTGCCAGCAGTCCGTCCACCCTAGTTCATACGCAGTATTTT. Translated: CASSPSTLVHTQYF.

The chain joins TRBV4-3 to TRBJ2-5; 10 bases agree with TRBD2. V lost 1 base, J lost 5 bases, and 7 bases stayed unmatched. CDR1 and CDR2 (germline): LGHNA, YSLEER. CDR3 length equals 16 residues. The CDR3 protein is CASSQGEAGGVETQYF. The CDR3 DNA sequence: TGCGCCAGCAGCCAAGGGGAAGCGGGAGGGGTGGAGACCCAGTACTTC.

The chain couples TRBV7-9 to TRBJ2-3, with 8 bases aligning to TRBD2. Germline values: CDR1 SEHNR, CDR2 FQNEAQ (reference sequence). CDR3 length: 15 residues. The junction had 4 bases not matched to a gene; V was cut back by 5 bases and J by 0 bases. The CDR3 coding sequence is TGTGCCAGCAGCCCCGGGGGGGCTAGCACAGATACGCAGTATTTT. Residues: CASSPGGASTDTQYF.

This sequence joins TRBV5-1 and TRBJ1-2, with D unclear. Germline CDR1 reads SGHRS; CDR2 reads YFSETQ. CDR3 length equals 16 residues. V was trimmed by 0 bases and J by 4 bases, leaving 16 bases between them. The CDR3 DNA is TGCGCCAGCAGCTTGGGAGTCGCTTACTTGTCCTATGGCTACACCTTC. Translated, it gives CASSLGVAYLSYGYTF.

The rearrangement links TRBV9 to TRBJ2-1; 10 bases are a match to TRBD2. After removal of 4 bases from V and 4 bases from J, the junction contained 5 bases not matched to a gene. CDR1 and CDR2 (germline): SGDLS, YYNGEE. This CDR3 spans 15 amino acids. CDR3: CASSPTSGIYNEQFF. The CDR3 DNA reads TGTGCCAGCAGCCCCACTAGCGGGATTTACAATGAGCAGTTCTTC.

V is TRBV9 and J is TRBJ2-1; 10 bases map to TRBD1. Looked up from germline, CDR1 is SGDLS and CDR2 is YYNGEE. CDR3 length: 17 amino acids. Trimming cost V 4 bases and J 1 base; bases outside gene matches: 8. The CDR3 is CASSRGDRGESYNEQFF. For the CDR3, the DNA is TGTGCCAGCAGCCGGGGGGACAGGGGCGAGTCCTACAATGAGCAGTTCTTC.

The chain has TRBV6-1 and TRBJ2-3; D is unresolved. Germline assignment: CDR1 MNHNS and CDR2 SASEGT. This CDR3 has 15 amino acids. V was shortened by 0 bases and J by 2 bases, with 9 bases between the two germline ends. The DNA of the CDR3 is TGTGCCAGCAGTGAAGCGCCGTACTACACAGATACGCAGTATTTT. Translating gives CASSEAPYYTDTQYF.

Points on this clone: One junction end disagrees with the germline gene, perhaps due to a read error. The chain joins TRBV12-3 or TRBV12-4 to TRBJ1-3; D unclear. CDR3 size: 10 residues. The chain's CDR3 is CASSPGGRNF. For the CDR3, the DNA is TGTGCCAGCAGCCCCGGAGGGAGGAATTTT.

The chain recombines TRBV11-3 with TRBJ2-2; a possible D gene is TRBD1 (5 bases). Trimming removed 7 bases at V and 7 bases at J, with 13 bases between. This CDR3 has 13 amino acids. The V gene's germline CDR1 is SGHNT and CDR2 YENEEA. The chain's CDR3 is CASTQPGLGELFF. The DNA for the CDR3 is TGTGCCAGCACCCAGCCAGGGCTCGGGGAGCTGTTTTTT.

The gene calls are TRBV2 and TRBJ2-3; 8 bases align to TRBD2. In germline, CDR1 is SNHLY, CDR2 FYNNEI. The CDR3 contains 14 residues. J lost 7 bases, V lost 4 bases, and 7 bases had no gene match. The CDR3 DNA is TGTGCCAGCAGTGCGCGGACTAGCTTAAATACGCAGTATTTT. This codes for CASSARTSLNTQYF.

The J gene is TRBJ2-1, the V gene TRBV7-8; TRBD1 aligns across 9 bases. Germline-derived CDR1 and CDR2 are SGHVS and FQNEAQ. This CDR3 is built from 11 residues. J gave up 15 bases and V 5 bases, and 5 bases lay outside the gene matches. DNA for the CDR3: TGTGCCAGCAGCCTACAGGGGGCAGTGTTCTTC. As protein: CASSLQGAVFF.

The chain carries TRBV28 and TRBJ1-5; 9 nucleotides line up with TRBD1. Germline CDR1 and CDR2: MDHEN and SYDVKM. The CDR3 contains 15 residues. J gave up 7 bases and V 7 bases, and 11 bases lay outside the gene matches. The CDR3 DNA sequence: TGTGCCAGCACTCCAAGGGGACAGGGTAACCAGCCCCAGCATTTT. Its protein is CASTPRGQGNQPQHF.

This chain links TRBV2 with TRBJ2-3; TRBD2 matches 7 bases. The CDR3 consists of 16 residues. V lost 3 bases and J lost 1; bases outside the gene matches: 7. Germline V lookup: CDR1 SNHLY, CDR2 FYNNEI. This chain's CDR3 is CASSDGGGGGTDTQYF. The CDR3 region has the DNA TGTGCCAGCAGTGACGGCGGGGGAGGGGGCACAGATACGCAGTATTTT.

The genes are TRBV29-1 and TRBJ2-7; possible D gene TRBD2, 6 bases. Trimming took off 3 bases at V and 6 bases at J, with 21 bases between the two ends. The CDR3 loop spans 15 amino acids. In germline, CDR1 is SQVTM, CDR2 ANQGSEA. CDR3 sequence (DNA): TGCAGCGTTGAGCCGGAAGCCACCCCGGAGGGCGAGCAGTACTTC. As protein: CSVEPEATPEGEQYF.